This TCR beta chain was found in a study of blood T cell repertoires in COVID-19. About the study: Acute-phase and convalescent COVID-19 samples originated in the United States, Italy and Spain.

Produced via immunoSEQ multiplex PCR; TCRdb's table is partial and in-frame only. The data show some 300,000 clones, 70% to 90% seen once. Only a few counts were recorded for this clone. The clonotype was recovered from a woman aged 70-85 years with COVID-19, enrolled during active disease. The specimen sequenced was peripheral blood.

The CDR3 DNA sequence: TGTGCCAGCAGTGACCAGAACACTGAAGCTTTCTTT. This sequence encodes CASSDQNTEAFF. The J gene is TRBJ1-1, the V gene TRBV2; D remains unclear. This CDR3 has 12 amino acids. Deletions cut 3 bases from V and 1 base from J, with 3 bases between. Per the germline V gene, CDR1 is SNHLY and CDR2 is FYNNEI. Using reference TRBV2 and TRBJ1-1 for the parts outside the CDR3, the full variable domain is EPEVTQTPSHQVTQMGQEVILRCVPISNHLYFYWYRQILGQKVEFLVSFYNNEISEKSEIFDDQFSVERPDGSNFTLKIRSTKLEDSAMYFCASSDQNTEAFFGQGTRLTVV.